The T cell receptor beta chain described here comes from a study of shared clonotypes between healthy human individuals. The study, taken as a whole, reports: Sorted-subset sequencing was shown by rarefaction to be incomplete despite large depth.

On this clone: What it binds is unknown.

Germline V lookup: CDR1 SEHNR, CDR2 FQNEAQ (reference sequence). V was pared by 5 bases and J by 3 bases, with 11 bases between. The CDR3 loop spans 14 amino acids. Measured with immunoSEQ multiplex PCR; TCRdb has only the in-frame clones, and not every one. The data hold 2 million to 2.5 million clones, with over 85% observed a single time. The chain has TRBV7-9 and TRBJ2-1, with a tentative D call TRBD1 (5 bases). The receptor comes from a man aged 18 to 29 in good health. Some clones in this sample may be carry-over from other donors' samples. The sequenced material came from naive CD4+ T cells from PBMCs. Subset here: CD45RA+ positively selected. The CDR3 protein is CASSPTQGYNEQFF. Here the CDR3 DNA reads TGTGCCAGCAGCCCCACCCAGGGCTACAATGAGCAGTTCTTC.